This T cell receptor beta chain is drawn from a study of graft-versus-host responses after intestinal transplantation. Study at large: Tacrolimus and steroids were given for around three years to all recipients after anti-thymocyte globulin induction. Study results and limitations: Those patients showing graft-donor T cell macrochimerism displayed high graft-versus-host to host-versus-graft clonal ratios in allografts. GvH clones turned up in recipient marrow; some had shown up first in ileum or blood. Declining HvG levels early post-transplant were linked to peak circulating GvH clone levels.

The CDR3 length is 14 residues. Between the trimmed V and J ends, which lost 3 bases and 1 base, there was a span of 8 bases. Germline-derived CDR1 and CDR2 are SGHKS and YYEKEE (reference sequence). Notes on this clone: The antigen is undetermined.

The repertoire was sequenced with immunoSEQ multiplex PCR; TCRdb's copy has only in-frame clones and lacks some. Seen here are over 100,000 clones, 90% to 95% observed once, and the top ten hold approximately 0.11%. The sequence derives from a human donor who received an intestinal transplant. V is TRBV5-5 and J is TRBJ1-5; no clear D gene. Sequenced here: unstimulated CD4+ T cells sorted from spleen or lymph node cells, sampled before intestinal transplant. Here the CDR3 reads CASSSRPSNQPQHF. CDR3 nucleotides: TGTGCCAGCAGCTCGCGGCCCAGCAATCAGCCCCAGCATTTT.